Detailed here is one TCR beta chain. Its antigen is unknown. It has no much larger one-base neighbor in the sample; base qualities were not kept. The data were taken from a study of PD-1 and CTLA-4 blockade in melanoma (dated by TCRdb to about 2021). About the investigation overall: In patients with melanoma, the study measured the effects of PD-1 blockade versus CTLA-4 blockade on the melanoma-reactive CD8 T cell response.

The method was the immunoSEQ multiplex PCR assay. TCRdb's version of the immuneACCESS table is confined to in-frame rearrangements and falls short of the full clone set. An unresolved V gene accounts for under half of the shortfall where checked; the remainder is of unknown origin. This sample has fewer than 14,000 clones in its table, and roughly 80% of those were observed once. 25% to 35% of the sample belongs to the ten largest clones. The V and J ends are trimmed by 6 bases and 5 bases, leaving 11 bases between them. CDR1 and CDR2 were assigned from the germline V gene as SGHTA and FQGNSA. Reading from cysteine to phenylalanine, the CDR3 counts 12 amino acids. CDR3 DNA is the only sequence kept; it has 36 bases, read in frame from the first base.

The clonotype comes from a human donor with melanoma. The source was CD8+ T cells from peripheral blood, collected from a patient given anti-PD-1 treatment. Rearrangement joined TRBV7-2 to TRBJ2-7; the D gene assignment is perhaps TRBD1 or TRBD2, with each matching 5 bases. At the DNA level, the sequence is TGTGCCAGCAGTTTGGGGGTACACGAGCAGTACTTC. It codes for CASSLGVHEQYF.